The source of this T cell receptor (beta chain) is a study of Ad26.COV2.S vaccination and SARS-CoV-2 variants. On this clone itself: The junction does not match germline at one end; this may be a read error.

Treatment in this sample: around 19 received Ad26.COV2.S at low or high dose, single or two shots; about 5 received placebo; per-sample allocation not given. Collection of samples fell on day 63 after the first vaccine or placebo injection. Clones were sequenced by immunoSEQ multiplex PCR, and TCRdb holds only the in-frame ones, with some missing. This sample carries about 420,000 clones, approximately 90% of them seen once, and the ten largest clones take less than 4.5%. The CDR3 length is 14 residues. Germline V gene data show CDR1 as KGHDR and CDR2 as SFDVKD. The chain carries TRBV24-1 and TRBJ2-3; D is perhaps TRBD1 (6 bases). The sequences come from peripheral blood, collected in a trial of Ad26.COV2.S vaccine versus placebo. This sequence was found in a person between 18 and 59 years old who received the Ad26.COV2.S COVID-19 vaccine or a placebo. The DNA of the CDR3 is TGTGCCACCAGTGAAAGTATTATGACAGGTACGCAGTATTTT. This encodes CATSESIMTGTQYF.